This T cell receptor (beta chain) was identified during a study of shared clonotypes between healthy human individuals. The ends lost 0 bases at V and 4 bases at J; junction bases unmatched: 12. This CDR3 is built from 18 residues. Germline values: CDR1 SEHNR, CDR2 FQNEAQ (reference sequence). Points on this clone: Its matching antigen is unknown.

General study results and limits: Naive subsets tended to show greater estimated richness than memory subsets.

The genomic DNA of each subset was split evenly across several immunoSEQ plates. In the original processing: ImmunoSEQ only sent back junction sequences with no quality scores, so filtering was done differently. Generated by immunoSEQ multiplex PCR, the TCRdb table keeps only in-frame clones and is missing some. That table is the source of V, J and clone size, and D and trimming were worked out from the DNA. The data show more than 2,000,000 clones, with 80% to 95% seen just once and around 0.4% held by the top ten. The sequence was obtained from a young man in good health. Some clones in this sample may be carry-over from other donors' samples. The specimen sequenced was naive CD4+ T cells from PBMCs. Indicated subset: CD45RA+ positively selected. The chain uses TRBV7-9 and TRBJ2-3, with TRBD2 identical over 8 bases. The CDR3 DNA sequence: TGTGCCAGCAGCTTAGCCCGGTTTAGCGGGATCGATGCAGATACGCAGTATTTT. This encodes CASSLARFSGIDADTQYF.